These T cell receptor beta chains were read from a single sample in a study of T cell responses to AZD1222 COVID-19 vaccine. Repertoires were generated with immunoSEQ multiplex PCR, while TCRdb's copy carries only in-frame clones and drops some. The repertoire holds 52,000 or so clones, with around 85% as singletons. The input for sequencing was peripheral blood, taken on day 0 of MenACWY control vaccination. The origin of the receptors is an adult in good health. The CDR3 runs from the conserved cysteine through the conserved F or W. Each record gives: CDR3 DNA, CDR3 protein, V gene, J gene, D gene, clone size. D genes are given only for firm matches. Clone size, where shown, is once, few, many, or a class for clones that have expanded.

TGTGCCAGCAGCGGTCACCCCGGGGAACCCAGGACTGAAGCTTTCTTT	CASSGHPGEPRTEAFF	TRBV9	TRBJ1-1	-	few
TGCGCCAGCAGCCCCTTACCCTCCGGGACAAAGGACGAAAAACTGTTTTTT	CASSPLPSGTKDEKLFF	TRBV4-1	TRBJ1-4	-	-
TGTGCCAGCCGTCAGGGGTTCCAAGAGACCCAGTACTTC	CASRQGFQETQYF	TRBV19	TRBJ2-5	-	once
TGCGCCAGCAGCCAAGATCGTGTGACTAGCGGCACCTACAATGAGCAGTTCTTC	CASSQDRVTSGTYNEQFF	TRBV4-3	TRBJ2-1	TRBD2	-
TGTGCCAGCAGCTTGGCCCCAGGGGGGAGAGGCACCGGGGAGCTGTTTTTT	CASSLAPGGRGTGELFF	TRBV5-5	TRBJ2-2	-	-
TGTGCCAGCAGTTCCTACTTCGGGACAGATTATGGCTACACCTTC	CASSSYFGTDYGYTF	TRBV28	TRBJ1-2	TRBD1	-
TGTGCCAGCAGCCCCCTTCGGGCGGAAGAGACCCAGTACTTC	CASSPLRAEETQYF	TRBV14	TRBJ2-5	-	-
TGTGCCAGCATGGAGGGGAATAATCAGCCCCAGCATTTT	CASMEGNNQPQHF	TRBV2	TRBJ1-5	-	-
TGTGCCAGCAGCCAAGATCTGACTAGAGTGAATGAGCAGTTCTTC	CASSQDLTRVNEQFF	TRBV4-2	TRBJ2-1	-	-
TGTGCCAGCAGCTTAGGACGGGGTTTGTACGACGAGCAGTACTTC	CASSLGRGLYDEQYF	TRBV13	TRBJ2-7	-	-
TGTGCCAGCAGCTCCATGGGGGGCCTCACTGAAGCTTTCTTT	CASSSMGGLTEAFF	TRBV5-4	TRBJ1-1	-	-
TGTGCCTGGAGTTTAACCGGACTGATCTCTGGAAACACCATATATTTT	CAWSLTGLISGNTIYF	TRBV30	TRBJ1-3	-	-
TGTGCCAGCAGCCTCTCTAACTCTGGAAACACCATATATTTT	CASSLSNSGNTIYF	TRBV14	TRBJ1-3	-	-
TGTGCCAGCAGTGAAGCGGGGCAGGGGGACTCCTACGAGCAGTACTTC	CASSEAGQGDSYEQYF	TRBV2	TRBJ2-7	TRBD1	few
TGTGCTAGCAGCTCAAGGAGGGGAAGCTCCTACAATGAGCAGTTCTTC	CASSSRRGSSYNEQFF	TRBV7-7	TRBJ2-1	-	-
TGTGCCAGCAGCTTAGCGGGAGGGAATTCCTACGAGCAGTACTTC	CASSLAGGNSYEQYF	TRBV7-2	TRBJ2-7	TRBD2	few
TGTGCCAGCAGTCCGACCGGCCCTTCTATTAATGAAAAACTGTTTTTT	CASSPTGPSINEKLFF	TRBV28	TRBJ1-4	-	-
TGTGCCAGCAACCCAAGAACTAGCACAGATACGCAGTATTTT	CASNPRTSTDTQYF	TRBV2	TRBJ2-3	-	once
TGTGCCAGCTCGATGCAGGGAAGGACCTACGAGCAGTACTTC	CASSMQGRTYEQYF	TRBV28	TRBJ2-7	-	-
TGTGCCTGGACGAACAGGGGGGAATTCAATCAGCCCCAGCATTTT	CAWTNRGEFNQPQHF	TRBV30	TRBJ1-5	TRBD1	-
TGCGCCAGCAGCCGTGAGACGGGCTTCAGCGCCGTCCTTCGCGAGCAGTACTTC	CASSRETGFSAVLREQYF	TRBV4-3	TRBJ2-7	-	-
TGTGCCATACGCCGGGACGAAGAGACCCAGTACTTC	CAIRRDEETQYF	TRBV7-8	TRBJ2-5	-	-
TGTGCCAGCACAGACAGGGGATGGAGTGAAAAACTGTTTTTT	CASTDRGWSEKLFF	TRBV19	TRBJ1-4	TRBD1	-
TGTGCCAGCAGTTTAACGGCTAGCGGGAGTAAGAATGAGCAGTTCTTC	CASSLTASGSKNEQFF	TRBV28	TRBJ2-1	TRBD2	-
TGTGCCAGCAGCTCCCGGAGGGGACAGACCTACAATGAGCAGTTCTTC	CASSSRRGQTYNEQFF	TRBV13	TRBJ2-1	-	-
TGTGCCAGCAGCTTCGGGGGGAACACTGAAGCTTTCTTT	CASSFGGNTEAFF	TRBV7-9	TRBJ1-1	-	-
TGTGCCAGTAAGCCCAGAAACTCCTACGAGCAGTACTTC	CASKPRNSYEQYF	TRBV19	TRBJ2-7	-	-
TGTGCTAGCAGCCCGACAGGGCTACCCCAAGAGACCCAGTACTTC	CASSPTGLPQETQYF	TRBV7-7	TRBJ2-5	TRBD1	once
TGTGCCAGCAGTTTTCCGGTGAGCTCCTACAATGAGCAGTTCTTC	CASSFPVSSYNEQFF	TRBV6-5	TRBJ2-1	-	-
TGTGCCAGCAGCCGGACCCCTGAGCAGTTCTTC	CASSRTPEQFF	TRBV7-2	TRBJ2-1	-	-
TGTGCCAGCAGTTACACCGGGCTCACTGGAAACACCATATATTTT	CASSYTGLTGNTIYF	TRBV6-5	TRBJ1-3	-	-
TGTGCCAGCAGCTTAGAAGGGCAGGGCCCGTCTGACACTGAAGCTTTCTTT	CASSLEGQGPSDTEAFF	TRBV11-2	TRBJ1-1	-	-
TGTGCCAGGGGAATGAATAGCAATCAGCCCCAGCATTTT	CARGMNSNQPQHF	TRBV5-6	TRBJ1-5	-	-
TGTGCCAGCAGCTCCAACCTTAACAATGAGCAGTTCTTC	CASSSNLNNEQFF	TRBV11-3	TRBJ2-1	-	-
TGTGCCAGCAGCTTCGGCGGGCCCTCCTACGAGCAGTACTTC	CASSFGGPSYEQYF	TRBV11-3	TRBJ2-7	-	-
TGTGCCAGCAGCGACGGGCCTGTCACTGAAGCTTTCTTT	CASSDGPVTEAFF	TRBV3-1/TRBV3-2	TRBJ1-1	-	-
TGTGCCAGCAGTAGAACTCCAGGGATTCAGCCCCAGCATTTT	CASSRTPGIQPQHF	TRBV6-5	TRBJ1-5	-	-
TGTGCCACCAGCAGAGATACAGGGAAGGGCGAGCAGTACTTC	CATSRDTGKGEQYF	TRBV15	TRBJ2-7	-	-
TGCGCCAGCAGAAATACGCGGGAGGCCCCAGATACGCAGTATTTT	CASRNTREAPDTQYF	TRBV5-1	TRBJ2-3	TRBD2	-
TGTGCCTGGAGACAAGACAGGGGCCAAGCTTTCTTT	CAWRQDRGQAFF	TRBV30	TRBJ1-1	TRBD1	few
TGTGCCAGCAGCTTGCGGGTAGCCAACTATGGCTACACCTTC	CASSLRVANYGYTF	TRBV5-5	TRBJ1-2	-	-
TGTGCCAGCAGCTTAGGGGCAACCGGGGAGCTGTTTTTT	CASSLGATGELFF	TRBV7-6	TRBJ2-2	-	-
TGTGCCAGCAGTTTTGACAGGAAGAACACTGAAGCTTTCTTT	CASSFDRKNTEAFF	TRBV6-2/TRBV6-3	TRBJ1-1	-	-
TGTGCCAGCAGCTCAGGGACAGGTCCCTACGAGCAGTACTTC	CASSSGTGPYEQYF	TRBV4-2	TRBJ2-7	TRBD1	-
TGTGCCAGCAGTTATGCTTTGAACACTGAAGCTTTCTTT	CASSYALNTEAFF	TRBV6-5	TRBJ1-1	-	-
TGTGCCTGGAGTGTCCAGGGGTTTAACTATGGCTACACCTTC	CAWSVQGFNYGYTF	TRBV30	TRBJ1-2	-	once
TGTGCCAGCAGCGTAGGGGTCGACACTGAAGCTTTCTTT	CASSVGVDTEAFF	TRBV9	TRBJ1-1	-	-
TGTGCCAGCAGCTTAGGGTTGGGGACGCCGAATGAAAAACTGTTTTTT	CASSLGLGTPNEKLFF	TRBV7-3	TRBJ1-4	-	-
TGTGCCAGCGGCGAGGGGGGTGCTGGGGCCAACGTCCTGACTTTC	CASGEGGAGANVLTF	TRBV3-1/TRBV3-2	TRBJ2-6	-	few
TGCGCCAGCAGCCCCGGACAGGGGACTCGTTCCCCCAATGAAAAACTGTTTTTT	CASSPGQGTRSPNEKLFF	TRBV5-1	TRBJ1-4	TRBD1	-